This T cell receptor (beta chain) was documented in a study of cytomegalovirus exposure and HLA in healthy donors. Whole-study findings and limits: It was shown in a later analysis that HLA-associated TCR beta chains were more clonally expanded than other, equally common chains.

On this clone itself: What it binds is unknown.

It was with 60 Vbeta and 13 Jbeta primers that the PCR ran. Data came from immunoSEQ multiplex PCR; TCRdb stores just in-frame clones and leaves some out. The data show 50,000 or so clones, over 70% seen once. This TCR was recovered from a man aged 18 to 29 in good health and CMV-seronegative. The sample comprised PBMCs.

CDR3 residues: CASSLAGGPNTGELFF. The CDR3 coding sequence is TGTGCCAGCAGCTTAGCAGGGGGCCCGAACACCGGGGAGCTGTTTTTT. The V call is TRBV7-2, the J call TRBJ2-2; 7 bases line up with TRBD1. The CDR3 is made up of 16 amino acids. V trimming: 0 bases; J trimming: 0 bases; junction bases outside the gene matches: 1. Germline CDR1 SGHTA, CDR2 FQGNSA.